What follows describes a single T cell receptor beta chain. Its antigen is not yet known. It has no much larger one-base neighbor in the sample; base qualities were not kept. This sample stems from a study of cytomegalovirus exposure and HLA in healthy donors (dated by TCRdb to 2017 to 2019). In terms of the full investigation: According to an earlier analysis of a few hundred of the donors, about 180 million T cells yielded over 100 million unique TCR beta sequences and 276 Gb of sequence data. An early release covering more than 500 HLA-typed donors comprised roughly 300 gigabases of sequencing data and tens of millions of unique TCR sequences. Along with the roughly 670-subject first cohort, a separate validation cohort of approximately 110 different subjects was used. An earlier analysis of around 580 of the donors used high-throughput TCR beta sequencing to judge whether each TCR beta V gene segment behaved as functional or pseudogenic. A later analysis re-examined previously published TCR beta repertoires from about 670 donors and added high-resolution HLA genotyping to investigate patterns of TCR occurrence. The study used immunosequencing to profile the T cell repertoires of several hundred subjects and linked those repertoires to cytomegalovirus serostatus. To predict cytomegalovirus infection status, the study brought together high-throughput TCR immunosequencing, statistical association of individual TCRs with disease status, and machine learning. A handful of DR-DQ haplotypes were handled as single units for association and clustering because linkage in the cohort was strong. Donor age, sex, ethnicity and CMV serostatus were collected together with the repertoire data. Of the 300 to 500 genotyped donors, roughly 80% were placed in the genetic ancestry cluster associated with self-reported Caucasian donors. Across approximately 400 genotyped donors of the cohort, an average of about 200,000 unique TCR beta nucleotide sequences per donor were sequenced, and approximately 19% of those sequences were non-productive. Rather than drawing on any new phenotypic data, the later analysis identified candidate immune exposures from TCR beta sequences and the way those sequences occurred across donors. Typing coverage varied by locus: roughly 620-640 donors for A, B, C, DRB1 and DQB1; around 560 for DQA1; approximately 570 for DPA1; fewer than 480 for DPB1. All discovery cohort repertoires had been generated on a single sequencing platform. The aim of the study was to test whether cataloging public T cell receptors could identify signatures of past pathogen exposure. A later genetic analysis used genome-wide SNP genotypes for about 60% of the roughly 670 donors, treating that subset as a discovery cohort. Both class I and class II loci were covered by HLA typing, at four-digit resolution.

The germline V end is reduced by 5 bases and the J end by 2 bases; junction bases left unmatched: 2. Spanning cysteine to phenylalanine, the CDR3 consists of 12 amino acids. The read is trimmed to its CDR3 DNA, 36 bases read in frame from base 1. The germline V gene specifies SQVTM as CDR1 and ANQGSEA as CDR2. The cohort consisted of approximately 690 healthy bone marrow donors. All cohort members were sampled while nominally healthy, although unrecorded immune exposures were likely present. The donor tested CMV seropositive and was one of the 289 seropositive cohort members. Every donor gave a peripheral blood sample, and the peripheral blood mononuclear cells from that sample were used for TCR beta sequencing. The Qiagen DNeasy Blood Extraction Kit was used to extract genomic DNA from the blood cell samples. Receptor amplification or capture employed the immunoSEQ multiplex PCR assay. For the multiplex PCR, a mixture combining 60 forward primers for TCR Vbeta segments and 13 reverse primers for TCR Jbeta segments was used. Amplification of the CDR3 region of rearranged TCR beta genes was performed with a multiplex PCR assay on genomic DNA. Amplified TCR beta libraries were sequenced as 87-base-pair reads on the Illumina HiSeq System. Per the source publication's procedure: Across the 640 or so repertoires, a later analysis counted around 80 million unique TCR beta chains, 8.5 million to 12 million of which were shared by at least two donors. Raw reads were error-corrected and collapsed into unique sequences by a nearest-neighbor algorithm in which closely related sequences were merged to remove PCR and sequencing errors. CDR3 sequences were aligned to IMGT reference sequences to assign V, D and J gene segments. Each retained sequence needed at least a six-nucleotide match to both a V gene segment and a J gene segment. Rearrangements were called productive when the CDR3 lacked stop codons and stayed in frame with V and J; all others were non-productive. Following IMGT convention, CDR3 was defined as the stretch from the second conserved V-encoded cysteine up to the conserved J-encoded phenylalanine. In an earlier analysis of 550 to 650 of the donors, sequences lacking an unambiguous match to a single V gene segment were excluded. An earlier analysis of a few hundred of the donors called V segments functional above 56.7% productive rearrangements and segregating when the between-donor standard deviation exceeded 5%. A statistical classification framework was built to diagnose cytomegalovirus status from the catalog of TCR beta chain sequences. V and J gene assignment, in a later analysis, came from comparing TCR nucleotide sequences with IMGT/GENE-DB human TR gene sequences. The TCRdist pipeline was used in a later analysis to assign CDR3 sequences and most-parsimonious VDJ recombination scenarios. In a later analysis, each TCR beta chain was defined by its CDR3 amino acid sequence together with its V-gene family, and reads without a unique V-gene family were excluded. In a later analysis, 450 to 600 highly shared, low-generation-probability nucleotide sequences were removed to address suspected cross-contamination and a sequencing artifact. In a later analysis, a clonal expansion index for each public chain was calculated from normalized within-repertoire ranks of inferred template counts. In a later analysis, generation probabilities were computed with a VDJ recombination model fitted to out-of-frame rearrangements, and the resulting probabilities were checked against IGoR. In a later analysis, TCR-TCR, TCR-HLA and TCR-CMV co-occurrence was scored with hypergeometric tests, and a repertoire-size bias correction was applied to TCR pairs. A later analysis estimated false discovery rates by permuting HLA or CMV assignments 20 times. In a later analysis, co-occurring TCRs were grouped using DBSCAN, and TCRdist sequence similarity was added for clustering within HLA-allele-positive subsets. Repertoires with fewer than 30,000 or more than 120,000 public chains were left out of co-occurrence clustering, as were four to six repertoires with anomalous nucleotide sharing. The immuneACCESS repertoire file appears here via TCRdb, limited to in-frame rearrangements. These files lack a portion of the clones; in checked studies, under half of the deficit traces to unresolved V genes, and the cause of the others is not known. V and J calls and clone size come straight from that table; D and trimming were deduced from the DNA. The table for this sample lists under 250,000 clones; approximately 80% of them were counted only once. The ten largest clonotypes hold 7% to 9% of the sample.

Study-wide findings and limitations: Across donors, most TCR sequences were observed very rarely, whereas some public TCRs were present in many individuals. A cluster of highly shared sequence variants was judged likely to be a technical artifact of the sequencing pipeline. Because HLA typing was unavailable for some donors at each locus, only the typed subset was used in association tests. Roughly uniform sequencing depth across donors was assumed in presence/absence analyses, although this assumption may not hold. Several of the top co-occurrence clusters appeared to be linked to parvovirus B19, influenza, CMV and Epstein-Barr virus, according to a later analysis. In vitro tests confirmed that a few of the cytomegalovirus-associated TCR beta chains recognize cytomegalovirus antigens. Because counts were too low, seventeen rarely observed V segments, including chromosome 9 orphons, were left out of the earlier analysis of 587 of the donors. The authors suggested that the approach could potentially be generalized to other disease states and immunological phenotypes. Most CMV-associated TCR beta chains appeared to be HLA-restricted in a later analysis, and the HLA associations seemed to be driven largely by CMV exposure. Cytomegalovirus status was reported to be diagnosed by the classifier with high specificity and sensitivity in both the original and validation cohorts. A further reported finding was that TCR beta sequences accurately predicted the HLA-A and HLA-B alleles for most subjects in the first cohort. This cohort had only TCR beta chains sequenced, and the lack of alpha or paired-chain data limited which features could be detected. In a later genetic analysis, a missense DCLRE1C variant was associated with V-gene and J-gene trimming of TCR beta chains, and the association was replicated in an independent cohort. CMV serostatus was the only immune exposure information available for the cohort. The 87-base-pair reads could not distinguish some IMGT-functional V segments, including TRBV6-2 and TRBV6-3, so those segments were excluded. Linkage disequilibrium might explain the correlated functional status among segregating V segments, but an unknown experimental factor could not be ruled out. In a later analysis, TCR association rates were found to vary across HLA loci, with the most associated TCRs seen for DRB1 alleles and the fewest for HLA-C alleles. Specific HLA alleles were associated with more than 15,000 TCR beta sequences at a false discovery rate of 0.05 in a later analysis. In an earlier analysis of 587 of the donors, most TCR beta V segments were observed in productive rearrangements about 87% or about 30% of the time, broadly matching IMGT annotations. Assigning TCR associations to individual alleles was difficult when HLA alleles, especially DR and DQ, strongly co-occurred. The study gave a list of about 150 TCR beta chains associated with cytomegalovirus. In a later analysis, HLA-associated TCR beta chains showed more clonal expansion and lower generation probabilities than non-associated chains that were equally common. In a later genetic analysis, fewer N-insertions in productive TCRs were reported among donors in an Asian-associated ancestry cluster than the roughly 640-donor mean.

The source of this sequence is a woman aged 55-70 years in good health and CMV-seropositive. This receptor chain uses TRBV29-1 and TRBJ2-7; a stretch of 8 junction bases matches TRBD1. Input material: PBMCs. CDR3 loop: CSVRQGTYEQYF. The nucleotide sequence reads TGCAGCGTTCGACAGGGGACCTACGAGCAGTACTTC.